A single sample gave rise to the 26 T cell receptor beta chains below, sequenced in a study of OX40 agonist ivuxolimab in advanced cancers. Sequencing used immunoSEQ multiplex PCR; TCRdb keeps in-frame clones, though not all of them. The sample includes 15,000 or so clones, over 75% of them seen just once. The input for sequencing was CD4+ or CD8+ T cells sorted from blood, taken in a trial of the OX40 agonist ivuxolimab. These receptors came from an adult with an advanced solid tumor such as melanoma, head and neck, liver or kidney cancer.

The V and J genes are TRBV12-5 and TRBJ2-7; D could derive from TRBD1 or TRBD2 (6 bases each). The CDR3 covers 13 residues. V was trimmed by 0 bases and J by 7 bases, leaving 10 bases between them. Germline V lookup: CDR1 LGHNT, CDR2 FRNRAP. The CDR3 DNA follows: TGTGCTAGTGGTTTGGTTCTAGGGGGGGAGCAGTACTTC. Residues: CASGLVLGGEQYF.

The V gene is TRBV27, the J gene TRBJ2-2; no clear D gene. The V gene's germline CDR1 is MNHEY and CDR2 SMNVEV (reference sequence). The CDR3 length is 14 residues. Trimming stripped 2 bases from V and 7 bases from J, with 11 bases between. This CDR3 reads CASSLGVSIGELFF. The CDR3 DNA is TGTGCCAGCAGTTTAGGGGTTTCCATCGGGGAGCTGTTTTTT.

V and J are TRBV5-5 and TRBJ2-3; perhaps TRBD2 as D (5 bases). The germline V and J ends were trimmed by 3 bases and 0 bases, with 11 bases remaining between them. CDR3 length: 15 residues. Germline V CDR1 and CDR2: SGHKS, YYEKEE (reference sequence). CDR3 DNA sequence: TGTGCCAGCAGCTACTTAGCGTTTAGCACAGATACGCAGTATTTT. Translating it yields CASSYLAFSTDTQYF.

This chain joins TRBV9 and TRBJ2-3; 9 bases map to TRBD2. The CDR3 totals 16 residues. J was trimmed by 4 bases and V by 0 bases; bases with no gene match: 6. Germline V CDR1 and CDR2: SGDLS, YYNGEE. This chain's CDR3 is CASSVDVSGGSDTQYF. The CDR3 region has the DNA TGTGCCAGCAGCGTAGACGTTAGCGGGGGATCAGATACGCAGTATTTT.

The V and J genes are TRBV9 and TRBJ2-2; no definite D call. Per germline, CDR1 SGDLS and CDR2 YYNGEE. This CDR3 spans 12 amino acids. V was cut by 7 bases and J by 6 bases, with 10 bases left in between. For the CDR3, the DNA is TGTGCCAGCGGGCTTTACGCCGGGGAGCTGTTTTTT. Its translation is CASGLYAGELFF.

This clone was seen only a few times. This chain links TRBV5-4 with TRBJ1-1; TRBD1 is a possible D gene (5 bases). Trimming cost V 4 bases and J 0 bases, with 10 bases left between them. Per the germline V gene, CDR1 is SGHNT and CDR2 is YYREEE (reference sequence). The CDR3 loop spans 14 amino acids. The CDR3 region is CASSRDSLNTEAFF. The DNA of the CDR3 is TGTGCCAGCAGCCGGGACTCCTTGAACACTGAAGCTTTCTTT.

V gene TRBV15 combines with J gene TRBJ1-5; possibly TRBD1 for D (5 bases). The CDR3 contains 17 residues. The germline V gene has CDR1 LNHNV and CDR2 YYDKDF (reference sequence). Trimming left V 0 bases short and J 0 bases short, with 12 bases between. The CDR3 DNA reads TGTGCCACCAGCAGAGATTTAAGGGGCTTTAGCAATCAGCCCCAGCATTTT. Amino acid sequence: CATSRDLRGFSNQPQHF. Filled out from reference TRBV15 and TRBJ1-5, the complete variable domain reads DAMVIQNPRYQVTQFGKPVTLSCSQTLNHNVMYWYQQKSSQAPKLLFHYYDKDFNNEADTPDNFQSRRPNTSFCFLDIRSPGLGDTAMYLCATSRDLRGFSNQPQHFGDGTRLSIL.

This chain connects TRBV5-6 to TRBJ2-7; TRBD1 or TRBD2 may be the D gene (5 bases each). The V gene lost 2 bases and the J gene lost 9 bases, with 12 bases spanning the gap. The germline V gene has CDR1 SGHDT and CDR2 YYEEEE. CDR3 length equals 12 residues. For the CDR3, the DNA is TGTGCCAGCAGCTTTGGGGGTACGGTGCAGTACTTC. It specifies CASSFGGTVQYF.

The CDR3 region has the DNA TGTGCCAGCAGCTTAGTAGGGACAGGGGGCTACGGCGAGCAGTACTTC. Translation gives CASSLVGTGGYGEQYF. The rearrangement links TRBV7-9 to TRBJ2-7; 12 positions match TRBD1. With 1 base clipped from V and 6 bases from J, the junction kept 7 bases outside the gene matches. The CDR3 length is 16 residues. Germline lookup yields CDR1 SEHNR and CDR2 FQNEAQ (reference sequence).

The V gene is TRBV18, the J gene TRBJ2-1; D ambiguous. V was clipped by 3 bases and J by 4 bases, with 10 bases between them. The length of the CDR3 is 14 residues. Germline V CDR1 and CDR2: KGHSH, LQKENI. The chain's CDR3 is CASSPGGGYNEQFF. DNA for the CDR3: TGTGCCAGCTCACCGGGTGGCGGTTACAATGAGCAGTTCTTC.

V and J are TRBV4-1 and TRBJ2-1; 7 bases agree with TRBD1. The CDR3 runs to 16 residues. V trimming: 3 bases; J trimming: 8 bases; junction bases outside the gene matches: 13. Per the germline V gene, CDR1 is MGHRA and CDR2 is YSYEKL. CDR3 sequence (DNA): TGCGCCAGCAGCCATGCCGTGACAGGGCTGACGGATGAGCAGTTCTTC. Its protein product is CASSHAVTGLTDEQFF.

This sequence joins TRBV7-9 and TRBJ2-7, with TRBD1 matching over 9 bases. The germline gives CDR1 SEHNR, CDR2 FQNEAQ (reference sequence). J was trimmed by 2 bases and V by 4 bases; bases with no gene match: 3. This CDR3 region has 14 residues. This CDR3 reads CASSSDRGAYEQYF. DNA for the CDR3: TGTGCCAGCAGCTCGGACAGGGGCGCCTACGAGCAGTACTTC. Full variable domain (rest looked up from reference TRBV7-9 and TRBJ2-7): DTGVSQNPRHKITKRGQNVTFRCDPISEHNRLYWYRQTLGQGPEFLTYFQNEAQLEKSRLLSDRFSAERPKGSFSTLEIQRTEQGDSAMYLCASSSDRGAYEQYFGPGTRLTVT.

This chain joins TRBV9 and TRBJ2-1; D is possibly TRBD2 (6 bases). V was clipped by 0 bases and J by 3 bases, with 19 bases between them. Germline CDR1 and CDR2: SGDLS and YYNGEE. The CDR3 is 18 residues long. The CDR3 here is CASSVDGGTTPYYNEQFF. The CDR3 coding sequence is TGTGCCAGCAGCGTAGATGGGGGGACCACTCCTTACTACAATGAGCAGTTCTTC.

CDR3 nucleotide sequence: TGTGCCAGCTCACTGGTTAGTAAGCCGAAGAGGGAGACCCAGTACTTC. Its protein product is CASSLVSKPKRETQYF. The V gene is TRBV18, the J gene TRBJ2-5, with unresolved D. The CDR3 is made up of 16 amino acids. Per germline, CDR1 KGHSH and CDR2 LQKENI. V gave up 4 bases and J gave up 5 bases, with 20 bases separating them.

With regard to this clone: A read error may produce the germline difference seen at one junction end. The rearrangement uses TRBV28 and TRBJ2-7; D is possibly TRBD1 (7 bases). Germline assignment: CDR1 MDHEN and CDR2 SYDVKM. This CDR3 comprises 16 residues. CDR3 coding DNA: TGTGCCAGCAGCTTATTACCGCGGGACAGCTCCTACGAGCAGTACTTC. It translates to CASSLLPRDSSYEQYF.

V gene TRBV7-2 combines with J gene TRBJ2-1, with D possibly TRBD2 on 6 matching bases. The CDR3 is made up of 14 amino acids. The V end was cut by 4 bases, the J end by 4 bases, with 11 bases between. Germline V gives CDR1 SGHTA, CDR2 FQGNSA. CDR3 loop: CASSSPGDYNEQFF. The CDR3 coding sequence is TGTGCCAGCAGCTCTCCGGGGGATTACAATGAGCAGTTCTTC.

To note about this clone: This sample also contains other DNA sequences that code for the same CDR3. DNA of the CDR3: TGCGCCAGCAGCTTGGCCATTGGTTTTACCGGACCTGAGCAGTACTTC. Protein sequence: CASSLAIGFTGPEQYF. The gene calls are TRBV5-1 and TRBJ2-7; D is uncertain. Trimming removed 0 bases at V and 7 bases at J, with 20 bases between. Per the germline V gene, CDR1 is SGHRS and CDR2 is YFSETQ. CDR3 length equals 16 residues.

The chain has TRBV18 and TRBJ2-7; TRBD1 matches at 7 bases. This CDR3 spans 14 amino acids. Per the germline V gene, CDR1 is KGHSH and CDR2 is LQKENI. Unmatched junction bases numbered 4, after V lost 3 bases and J lost 2 bases. DNA for the CDR3: TGTGCCAGCTCACCTGAAGACAGGGCCTACGAGCAGTACTTC. Translating it yields CASSPEDRAYEQYF.

The chain employs TRBV7-8 and TRBJ2-2; possible D gene TRBD2, 6 bases. The CDR3 is 19 amino acids. Germline CDR1 is SGHVS and CDR2 is FQNEAQ. V gave up 1 base and J gave up 6 bases, with 24 bases separating them. CDR3 residues: CASSLDLLTTRVSPGELFF. CDR3 nucleotide sequence: TGTGCCAGCAGCTTAGACTTACTAACGACTAGAGTATCCCCCGGGGAGCTGTTTTTT.

The rearrangement links TRBV7-2 to TRBJ2-3; possibly TRBD2 for D (6 bases). V was shortened by 5 bases and J by 2 bases, with 20 bases between the two germline ends. The CDR3 runs 17 residues. Germline lookup yields CDR1 SGHTA and CDR2 FQGNSA. Written as DNA, the CDR3 is TGTGCCAGCAGCCGAAAGGGAGGAACTTCGCTCACAGATACGCAGTATTTT. Translated, it gives CASSRKGGTSLTDTQYF.

CDR3 nucleotides: TGTGCCATCAGCGATCGGACTAGCACAGATACGCAGTATTTT. It encodes CAISDRTSTDTQYF. This chain links TRBV10-3 with TRBJ2-3; tentative D call: TRBD2 (5 bases). Germline V gene lookup returns CDR1 ENHRY and CDR2 SYGVKD. V was pared by 6 bases and J by 0 bases, with 10 bases between. The CDR3 is 14 amino acids.

The V gene is TRBV5-1, the J gene TRBJ2-7; D perhaps matches TRBD1 (6 bases). The CDR3 has 16 residues. Germline V CDR1 and CDR2: SGHRS, YFSETQ. V lost 4 bases and J lost 0, with 17 bases in between. This chain's CDR3 is CASSNPQGPFSYEQYF. For the CDR3, the DNA is TGCGCCAGCAGCAATCCACAGGGACCGTTCTCCTACGAGCAGTACTTC. The entire variable domain, with the rest obtained from reference TRBV5-1 and TRBJ2-7, is as follows: KAGVTQTPRYLIKTRGQQVTLSCSPISGHRSVSWYQQTPGQGLQFLFEYFSETQRNKGNFPGRFSGRQFSNSRSEMNVSTLELGDSALYLCASSNPQGPFSYEQYFGPGTRLTVT.

The rearrangement joins TRBV10-2 to TRBJ2-5; maybe TRBD2 (6 bases). Germline V lookup: CDR1 WSHSY, CDR2 SAAADI. The CDR3 has 15 residues. Trimming stripped 4 bases from V and 4 bases from J, with 16 bases between. This chain's CDR3 is CASSGDSPVSETQYF. As DNA, the CDR3 is TGCGCCAGCAGTGGGGACTCACCAGTTTCAGAGACCCAGTACTTC.

This chain uses TRBV9 with TRBJ1-2, with TRBD1 as a possible D gene (5 bases). Trimming left V 4 bases short and J 6 bases short, with 22 bases between. CDR3 length: 16 residues. Germline V gene data show CDR1 as SGDLS and CDR2 as YYNGEE. The CDR3 sequence is CASSPRGGVGLDGYTF. CDR3 DNA sequence: TGTGCCAGCAGCCCTAGGGGAGGGGTGGGCTTGGATGGCTACACCTTC. Full variable domain (remainder filled in from reference TRBV9 and TRBJ1-2): DSGVTQTPKHLITATGQRVTLRCSPRSGDLSVYWYQQSLDQGLQFLIQYYNGEERAKGNILERFSAQQFPDLHSELNLSSLELGDSALYFCASSPRGGVGLDGYTFGSGTRLTVV.

This rearrangement joins TRBV7-9 to TRBJ2-2, with D maybe TRBD1 (6 bases). The CDR3 spans 19 residues. Germline V gene sequence: CDR1 SEHNR, CDR2 FQNEAQ (reference sequence). V dropped 0 bases and J dropped 1 base, with 18 bases sitting between them. The CDR3 bases are TGTGCCAGCAGCTTAGCGTGGGGGCAGGGAAAAGAGAACACCGGGGAGCTGTTTTTT. It specifies CASSLAWGQGKENTGELFF.

The V gene is TRBV21-1, the J gene TRBJ1-5. TRBV21-1 has pseudogene status. This CDR3 is built from 14 residues. The CDR3 reads CASSNREQRQPQHF. The CDR3 DNA reads TGTGCCAGCAGCAACAGGGAGCAACGCCAGCCCCAGCATTTT.